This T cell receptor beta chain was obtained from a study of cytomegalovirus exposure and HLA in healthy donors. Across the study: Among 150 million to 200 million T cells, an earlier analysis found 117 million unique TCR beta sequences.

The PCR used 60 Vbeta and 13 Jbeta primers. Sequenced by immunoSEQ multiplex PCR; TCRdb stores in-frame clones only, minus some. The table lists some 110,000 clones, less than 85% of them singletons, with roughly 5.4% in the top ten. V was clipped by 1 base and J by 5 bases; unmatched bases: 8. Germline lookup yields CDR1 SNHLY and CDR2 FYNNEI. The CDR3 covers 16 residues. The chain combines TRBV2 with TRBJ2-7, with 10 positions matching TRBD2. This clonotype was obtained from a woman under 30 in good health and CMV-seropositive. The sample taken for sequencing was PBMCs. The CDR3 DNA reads TGTGCCAGCAGTGAAGATCCGGCTAGCGGGAGACACGAGCAGTACTTC. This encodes CASSEDPASGRHEQYF.